This TCR beta chain came from a study of OX40 agonist ivuxolimab in advanced cancers. Germline V gives CDR1 LNHNV, CDR2 YYDKDF (reference sequence). V lost 0 bases to trimming and J lost 7 bases, with 13 bases between them. This CDR3 comprises 15 residues. Concerning this clone itself: Its specificity is unknown.

Clones were read by immunoSEQ multiplex PCR, and TCRdb kept only the in-frame ones, dropping some. The sample lists 50,000 to 75,000 clones; roughly nine tenths were seen once. Study findings and constraints: At 0.1 to 3.0 mg/kg and by week 6, CD4+ and CD8+ T cells in the blood had expanded clonally.

V gene TRBV15 combines with J gene TRBJ1-5, with unresolved D. This specimen consisted of CD4+ or CD8+ T cells sorted from blood, obtained in a trial of the OX40 agonist ivuxolimab. The clonotype originates from an adult with an advanced solid tumor such as melanoma, head and neck, liver or kidney cancer. The CDR3 protein is CATSRDWGLGQPQHF. The CDR3 DNA sequence: TGTGCCACCAGCAGAGATTGGGGTTTAGGACAGCCCCAGCATTTT.